This T cell receptor (beta chain) was captured by sequencing in a study of technical replicates of blood from a few donors. The germline V gene encodes CDR1 SGDLS and CDR2 YYNGEE. CDR3 length equals 15 residues. V was clipped by 6 bases and J by 1 base, with 13 bases between them. The data were produced by immunoSEQ multiplex PCR, yet TCRdb's version contains in-frame clones alone and is incomplete. Among approximately 100,000 clones listed, 96% were seen once. The V gene is TRBV9, the J gene TRBJ2-2, with a tentative D call TRBD2 (6 bases). The receptor was derived from a human donor in good health. The specimen sequenced was T cells isolated from PBMCs. DNA of the CDR3: TGTGCCAGCACCGAGGGACTCTTGAACACCGGGGAGCTGTTTTTT. This sequence encodes CASTEGLLNTGELFF.